One and the same sample provided the 29 T cell receptor beta chains below, sequenced in a study of technical replicates of blood from several donors. The table came from immunoSEQ multiplex PCR; TCRdb's copy has only in-frame clones and leaves some out. The sample has roughly 57,000 clones; nearly 95% are singletons. The sample taken for sequencing was PBMCs. The source of these receptors is a human donor in good health. Some clones in this sample may be carry-over from other donors' samples.

This clone came up once. V and J are TRBV6-5 and TRBJ2-3; 9 nucleotides align to TRBD2. Trimming took 4 bases from V and 10 from J; bases not matched to a gene: 12. In germline, CDR1 is MNHEY, CDR2 SVGAGI. The CDR3 has 15 residues. CDR3 protein: CASSSSTRGGTSQYF. Written as DNA, the CDR3 is TGTGCCAGCAGTTCCAGTACGCGGGGGGGTACTTCGCAGTATTTT.

The chain couples TRBV5-1 to TRBJ2-1; no firm D call. Germline values: CDR1 SGHRS, CDR2 YFSETQ. V was shortened by 2 bases and J by 6 bases, with 9 bases between the two germline ends. The length of the CDR3 is 13 residues. This CDR3 is CASSLGVSNEQFF. In DNA, the CDR3 is TGCGCCAGCAGCTTAGGAGTATCCAATGAGCAGTTCTTC.

The DNA for the CDR3 is TGCGCCAGCATTCCCGGGACAGGGGTAGAGACCCAGTACTTC. It encodes CASIPGTGVETQYF. The V call is TRBV5-1, the J call TRBJ2-5, with TRBD1 matching over 10 bases. V was pared by 6 bases and J by 4 bases, with 6 bases of the junction left unmatched. Germline V gene lookup returns CDR1 SGHRS and CDR2 YFSETQ. There are 14 residues in the CDR3. Supplemented by reference TRBV5-1 and TRBJ2-5, the full variable domain reads KAGVTQTPRYLIKTRGQQVTLSCSPISGHRSVSWYQQTPGQGLQFLFEYFSETQRNKGNFPGRFSGRQFSNSRSEMNVSTLELGDSALYLCASIPGTGVETQYFGPGTRLLVL.

The chain recombines TRBV18 with TRBJ1-2; 10 bases match TRBD1. V was pared by 8 bases and J by 6 bases, with 3 bases of the junction left unmatched. The CDR3 has 12 amino acids. Germline CDR1 and CDR2: KGHSH and LQKENI. CDR3: CASIGQGDGYTF. The CDR3 DNA is TGTGCCAGCATTGGACAGGGGGATGGCTACACCTTC.

The rearrangement joins TRBV7-2 to TRBJ2-7; unclear D gene. Deletions cut 1 base from V and 6 bases from J, with 7 bases between. CDR1 SGHTA and CDR2 FQGNSA come from the germline V gene. The CDR3 runs 12 residues. CDR3 amino acids: CASSLGPSEQYF. CDR3 nucleotide sequence: TGTGCCAGCAGCTTAGGACCTAGCGAGCAGTACTTC.

The chain has TRBV7-3 and TRBJ1-4, with a possible D match to TRBD1 (6 bases). Trimming left V 4 bases short and J 8 bases short, with 23 bases between. Germline values: CDR1 SGHTA, CDR2 FQGTGA. This CDR3 has 17 residues. The CDR3: CASSSTPGGQGKEKLFF. The CDR3 nucleotides read TGTGCCAGCAGCTCAACCCCGGGGGGGCAGGGGAAGGAAAAACTGTTTTTT.

The chain recombines TRBV10-3 with TRBJ2-7; D is possibly TRBD1 (5 bases). Germline-derived CDR1 and CDR2 are ENHRY and SYGVKD. The CDR3 is 12 residues long. V lost 6 bases to trimming and J lost 4 bases, with 10 bases between them. In nucleotides, the CDR3 is TGTGCCATCAGCCCAGGGCCGTACGAGCAGTACTTC. Translated, it gives CAISPGPYEQYF.

V gene TRBV4-3 combines with J gene TRBJ2-3; D perhaps matches TRBD2 (5 bases). CDR3 length: 16 amino acids. Trimming pared 4 bases from V and 4 bases from J, leaving 18 bases between. In germline, CDR1 is LGHNA, CDR2 YSLEER. The CDR3 spells CASSPQPGMRADTQYF. For the CDR3, the DNA is TGCGCCAGCAGCCCGCAGCCGGGGATGCGTGCAGATACGCAGTATTTT.

The rearrangement links TRBV7-8 to TRBJ2-7; TRBD2 aligns across 8 bases. From germline, CDR1 is SGHVS and CDR2 FQNEAQ. The CDR3 length is 16 residues. Trimming removed 1 base from V and 0 bases from J; junction bases left unmatched: 5. The CDR3 sequence: CASSLGASGPSYEQYF. CDR3 bases: TGTGCCAGCAGCTTAGGGGCTAGCGGGCCCTCCTACGAGCAGTACTTC.

The chain has TRBV30 and TRBJ1-1; no definite D call. CDR1 and CDR2 (germline): GTSNPN, SVGIG (reference sequence). Trimming cost V 3 bases and J 5 bases, with 16 bases left between them. CDR3 size: 14 residues. CDR3 bases: TGTGCCTGGAGACCTATTTCACGTGCGACTGAAGCTTTCTTT. Residues: CAWRPISRATEAFF.

J is TRBJ2-1 and V is TRBV9, with 8 positions matching TRBD2. The CDR3 length is 16 residues. The trim removed 0 bases at V and 2 bases at J, leaving 4 bases unmatched. Germline CDR1 and CDR2: SGDLS and YYNGEE. CDR3 region: CASSVGAGGPYNEQFF. CDR3 DNA: TGTGCCAGCAGCGTAGGGGCGGGGGGACCCTACAATGAGCAGTTCTTC.

This rearrangement joins TRBV29-1 to TRBJ1-1; D remains ambiguous. Germline lookup yields CDR1 SQVTM and CDR2 ANQGSEA. Trimming removed 8 bases from V and 1 base from J, with 11 bases in between. The CDR3 is made up of 12 amino acids. CDR3 sequence reads: CSLSRGNTEAFF. In DNA, the CDR3 is TGCAGCTTATCACGGGGGAACACTGAAGCTTTCTTT. Variable domain in full (rest from reference TRBV29-1 and TRBJ1-1): SAVISQKPSRDICQRGTSLTIQCQVDSQVTMMFWYRQQPGQSLTLIATANQGSEATYESGFVIDKFPISRPNLTFSTLTVSNMSPEDSSIYLCSLSRGNTEAFFGQGTRLTVV.

The rearrangement uses TRBV19 and TRBJ1-1; 7 bases line up with TRBD1. This CDR3 contains 14 residues. Germline CDR1 reads LNHDA; CDR2 reads SQIVND (reference sequence). The ends lost 4 bases at V and 2 bases at J; junction bases unmatched: 4. The CDR3 loop is CASSRGQYNTEAFF. CDR3 nucleotide sequence: TGTGCCAGTAGTAGGGGACAGTACAACACTGAAGCTTTCTTT. The variable domain in full, with the rest retrieved from reference TRBV19 and TRBJ1-1, is DGGITQSPKYLFRKEGQNVTLSCEQNLNHDAMYWYRQDPGQGLRLIYYSQIVNDFQKGDIAEGYSVSREKKESFPLTVTSAQKNPTAFYLCASSRGQYNTEAFFGQGTRLTVV.

The chain recombines TRBV7-3 with TRBJ2-2; 8 nucleotides line up with TRBD1. CDR3 length equals 16 residues. CDR1 and CDR2 from the germline V gene are SGHTA and FQGTGA. J gave up 6 bases and V 5 bases, and 11 bases lay outside the gene matches. As DNA, the CDR3 is TGTGCCAGCAGCCCGACAGGGGACTGGGTGGCCGGGGAGCTGTTTTTT. It encodes CASSPTGDWVAGELFF.

This rearrangement joins TRBV4-2 to TRBJ2-5; 16 nucleotides match TRBD2. The germline V gene encodes CDR1 LGHNA and CDR2 YNFKEQ. This CDR3 spans 18 amino acids. Trimming took 4 bases from V and 6 from J; bases not matched to a gene: 11. CDR3: CASSLSGTSGGAAQTQYF. Here the CDR3 DNA reads TGTGCCAGCAGCCTATCAGGGACTAGCGGGGGGGCGGCCCAGACCCAGTACTTC.

This chain uses TRBV7-9 with TRBJ1-1, with D hard to call. CDR3 length: 14 residues. The ends were cut back, 5 bases at V and 2 bases at J, with 12 bases in the middle. CDR1 is SEHNR and CDR2 is FQNEAQ in the germline V gene (reference sequence). In DNA, the CDR3 is TGTGCCAGCAGCCCGGCGGGAGAAAACACTGAAGCTTTCTTT. Its translation is CASSPAGENTEAFF.

The chain recombines TRBV7-2 with TRBJ2-5; no reliable D call. Germline loops: CDR1 SGHTA, CDR2 FQGNSA. The CDR3 has 14 amino acids. Trimming left V 4 bases short and J 5 bases short, with 14 bases between. This CDR3 is CASSSWALQETQYF. CDR3 coding DNA: TGTGCCAGCAGCTCTTGGGCCCTCCAGGAGACCCAGTACTTC.

The rearrangement joins TRBV4-1 to TRBJ2-7; TRBD1 agrees at 7 bases. Trimming cost V 1 base and J 5 bases; bases outside gene matches: 8. The CDR3 has 15 amino acids. Germline V lookup: CDR1 MGHRA, CDR2 YSYEKL. The CDR3 DNA follows: TGCGCCAGCAGCCAAGGGGTAGGGGGCACGGACGAGCAGTACTTC. This translates into CASSQGVGGTDEQYF.

V is TRBV10-3 and J is TRBJ2-1, with 7 bases fitting TRBD2. With V trimmed by 5 bases and J by 2 bases, 6 bases remained unmatched. CDR1 and CDR2 from the germline V gene are ENHRY and SYGVKD. CDR3 size: 15 residues. DNA for the CDR3: TGTGCCATCAGTTATCCAAGCGGGACCTACAATGAGCAGTTCTTC. This codes for CAISYPSGTYNEQFF.

The V and J genes are TRBV7-2 and TRBJ2-7; possibly TRBD2 for D (7 bases). This CDR3 contains 14 residues. V gave up 1 base and J gave up 4 bases, with 11 bases separating them. Germline lookup yields CDR1 SGHTA and CDR2 FQGNSA. DNA of the CDR3: TGTGCCAGCAGCTTAGAGGGGGGGCGATACGAGCAGTACTTC. It encodes CASSLEGGRYEQYF. Full variable domain (outside the CDR3, taken from reference TRBV7-2 and TRBJ2-7): GAGVSQSPSNKVTEKGKDVELRCDPISGHTALYWYRQSLGQGLEFLIYFQGNSAPDKSGLPSDRFSAERTGGSVSTLTIQRTQQEDSAVYLCASSLEGGRYEQYFGPGTRLTVT.

The chain uses TRBV5-1 and TRBJ1-2; 8 bases align to TRBD1. From germline, CDR1 is SGHRS and CDR2 YFSETQ. Trimming took 4 bases from V and 4 from J; bases not matched to a gene: 6. The CDR3 runs to 14 residues. The CDR3 DNA reads TGCGCCAGCAGCCCTCAGGGGGCTGGCTATGGCTACACCTTC. Amino acids: CASSPQGAGYGYTF. The complete variable domain, with remaining parts taken from reference TRBV5-1 and TRBJ1-2, reads KAGVTQTPRYLIKTRGQQVTLSCSPISGHRSVSWYQQTPGQGLQFLFEYFSETQRNKGNFPGRFSGRQFSNSRSEMNVSTLELGDSALYLCASSPQGAGYGYTFGSGTRLTVV.

This clone was counted once. V and J are TRBV7-6 and TRBJ2-5; D unclear. Germline-derived CDR1 and CDR2 are SGHVS and FNYEAQ. This CDR3 has 13 amino acids. V shed 5 bases and J shed 11 bases, with 18 bases lying between them. The CDR3 DNA reads TGTGCCAGCAGCCAAGGAGTTGTGACGACTCAGTACTTC. It codes for CASSQGVVTTQYF.

This rearrangement joins TRBV4-2 to TRBJ2-1; 14 nucleotides agree with TRBD2. The V segment lost 5 bases and the J segment 4 bases; nucleotides outside the gene matches: 16. The germline CDR1 and CDR2 sequences are LGHNA and YNFKEQ. This CDR3 has 20 residues. The CDR3 loop reads CASSLSGLAGVGSGYNEQFF. CDR3 DNA: TGTGCCAGCAGCTTATCGGGACTAGCGGGAGTCGGAAGTGGGTACAATGAGCAGTTCTTC.

This chain uses TRBV11-3 with TRBJ2-1, with 8 positions matching TRBD1. Trimming removed 4 bases from V and 7 bases from J; junction bases left unmatched: 18. Germline CDR1 reads SGHNT; CDR2 reads YENEEA. The CDR3 length is 18 residues. CDR3 nucleotide sequence: TGTGCCAGCAGCTCAGTCGGAGCCGGAAGGACAGGGAGGAATGAGCAGTTCTTC. It encodes CASSSVGAGRTGRNEQFF.

On this clone itself: This sample also contains other DNA sequences that code for the same CDR3. The chain uses TRBV7-9 and TRBJ1-1; the match to TRBD1 covers 8 bases. This CDR3 contains 14 residues. Unmatched junction bases numbered 6, after V lost 5 bases and J lost 4 bases. Germline CDR1 and CDR2: SEHNR and FQNEAQ (reference sequence). As DNA, the CDR3 is TGTGCCAGCAGCCTAGGACAGGGAAGCACTGAAGCTTTCTTT. This gives the protein CASSLGQGSTEAFF.

In this sample, this clone turned up once. The chain has TRBV6-5 and TRBJ2-7; D is perhaps TRBD1 (6 bases). The CDR3 has 15 residues. V lost 0 bases to trimming and J lost 6 bases, with 15 bases between them. In germline, CDR1 is MNHEY, CDR2 SVGAGI. Here the CDR3 reads CASSYSYRVKGEQYF. Written as DNA, the CDR3 is TGTGCCAGCAGTTACTCGTACAGGGTTAAGGGCGAGCAGTACTTC.

The chain joins TRBV2 to TRBJ2-3, with a weak D call TRBD1 (6 bases). The CDR3 covers 14 residues. Germline CDR1 reads SNHLY; CDR2 reads FYNNEI. Trimming cost V 6 bases and J 10 bases, with 20 bases left between them. The CDR3 sequence is CASRVNPGQGSQYF. CDR3 DNA sequence: TGTGCCAGCAGAGTAAACCCGGGACAAGGATCGCAGTATTTT.

The chain employs TRBV7-8 and TRBJ2-2; 7 nucleotides align to TRBD1. The CDR3 has 16 residues. Trimming removed 5 bases from V and 2 bases from J; junction bases left unmatched: 8. Germline assignment: CDR1 SGHVS and CDR2 FQNEAQ. CDR3 in amino acids: CASSPRTGLNTGELFF. The DNA for the CDR3 is TGTGCCAGCAGCCCCAGGACAGGACTTAACACCGGGGAGCTGTTTTTT.

The CDR3 reads CASSQEMGQAGELFF. In DNA, the CDR3 is TGTGCCAGCAGCCAAGAAATGGGACAGGCCGGGGAGCTGTTTTTT. The rearrangement links TRBV4-2 to TRBJ2-2; 8 bases line up with TRBD1. CDR1 and CDR2 (germline): LGHNA, YNFKEQ. This CDR3 region has 15 residues. J was trimmed by 6 bases and V by 0 bases; bases with no gene match: 3.